The rows below give T cell receptor beta chains drawn from one sample of a study of T-cell reconstitution after alpha-beta-depleted transplantation in children. TCRdb fed the PCR reads into MiXCR, producing one record per CDR3 protein. The table lists 400,000 to 550,000 distinct CDR3 sequences, roughly a tenth of them singletons. This sample comprised PBMCs, obtained before TCRalphabeta/CD19-depleted stem cell transplant. The receptor set was obtained from a child younger than 10 with inherited bone marrow failure, due to receive a stem cell transplant. Both conserved end residues are part of each CDR3. D genes are given only for firm matches. Part of the rows lack a size; the others show once, few, many or a class for expanded clones.

j_gene	d_gene	abundance	len	v_gene	CDR3nt	CDR3aa
TRBJ2-1	.	many	13	TRBV29-1	TGCAGCGTTGATCGCACTACTCAGAATGAGCAGTTCTTC	CSVDRTTQNEQFF
TRBJ2-7	.	many	15	TRBV7-2	TGTGCCAGCAGCTTAGAGGGTCCGGGCTCCTACGAGCAGTACTTC	CASSLEGPGSYEQYF
TRBJ2-7	TRBD1	few	14	TRBV6-2/TRBV6-3	TGTGCCAGCAGCCGACAGGGGCCCTCCTACGAGCAGTACTTC	CASSRQGPSYEQYF
TRBJ2-1	TRBD2	many	13	TRBV10-3	TGTGCCACCTTACTAGCGGGGGGCAATGAGCAGTTCTTC	CATLLAGGNEQFF
TRBJ1-5	.	few	13	TRBV20-1	TGCAGTGCCAGCCGTGGGATTTCGGGGCCCCAGCATTTT	CSASRGISGPQHF
TRBJ2-3	.	.	15	TRBV7-1	TGTGCCAGCAGCGCACAGTCGCCTAGCACAGATACGCAGTATTTT	CASSAQSPSTDTQYF
TRBJ2-1	TRBD2	many	14	TRBV12-3/TRBV12-4	TGTGCCAGCATTCCAGGACTAGCGAATAATGAGCAGTTCTTC	CASIPGLANNEQFF
TRBJ2-7	.	.	14	TRBV30	TGTGCCTGGACAGGAGACTTGAAGGCCTACGAGCAGTACTTC	CAWTGDLKAYEQYF
TRBJ2-3	.	many	13	TRBV7-9	TGTGCCAGCAGCTTACCTAGACGGGATACGCAGTATTTT	CASSLPRRDTQYF
TRBJ1-5	TRBD1	.	14	TRBV2	TGTGCCAGCAGAGGGGACAGCCTTAATCAGCCCCAGCATTTT	CASRGDSLNQPQHF
TRBJ2-6	.	.	16	TRBV12-3/TRBV12-4	TGTGCCAGCAGTTTATGGGGGGCTTCTGGGGCCAACGTCCTGACTTTC	CASSLWGASGANVLTF
TRBJ1-4	TRBD1	many	14	TRBV12-3/TRBV12-4	TGTGCCAGCAGCCCGGGACAGCGATTTGAAAAACTGTTTTTT	CASSPGQRFEKLFF
TRBJ2-7	TRBD1	many	16	TRBV4-3	TGCGCCAGCAGCCAGTACGACAGGGCAAGGAAGGGCGAGCAGTACTTC	CASSQYDRARKGEQYF
TRBJ1-5	.	many	12	TRBV7-2	TGTGCCAGCAGCTTAGATTGGGAGCCCCAGCATTTT	CASSLDWEPQHF
TRBJ2-7	TRBD2	many	15	TRBV6-5	TGTGCCAGCAGAACCGGACTAGCGGGGACCTACGAGCAGTACTTC	CASRTGLAGTYEQYF
TRBJ2-2	.	few	15	TRBV5-4	TGTGCCAGCAGCCCGGGGGCAGGGAACACCGGGGAGCTGTTTTTT	CASSPGAGNTGELFF
TRBJ2-7	TRBD2	few	16	TRBV9	TGTGCCAGCAGCGGCACCGGGACTAGCGGAACCTACGAGCAGTACTTC	CASSGTGTSGTYEQYF
TRBJ2-1	TRBD2	many	18	TRBV15	TGTGCCACCAGCAGAGATATGACTAGCGGGAGCATCTACAATGAGCAGTTCTTC	CATSRDMTSGSIYNEQFF
TRBJ2-2	TRBD1	many	17	TRBV11-2	TGTGCCAGCAGCTTAGACATGGACAGGGCCGACACCGGGGAGCTGTTTTTT	CASSLDMDRADTGELFF
TRBJ2-2	TRBD1	.	19	TRBV20-1	TGCAGTGTGGGGGCAACCCCGGGACAGGTCCCGGTGAACACCGGGGAGCTGTTTTTT	CSVGATPGQVPVNTGELFF
TRBJ1-3	.	many	15	TRBV7-2	TGTGCCAGCAGCCCTACAGGGATTATAGTCAACACCATATATTTT	CASSPTGIIVNTIYF
TRBJ2-7	.	.	12	TRBV7-9	TGTGCCAGCAGCGATTATTTAAACGACCAGTACTTC	CASSDYLNDQYF
TRBJ2-2	TRBD2	many	15	TRBV19	TGTGCCAGTAGTATAGCTAGCGGGAGCGCCGGGGAGCTGTTTTTT	CASSIASGSAGELFF
TRBJ2-7	TRBD1	.	17	TRBV7-2	TGTGCCAGCAGCCGGGGGACCGCACAGGGGGCAAGGGACGAGCAGTACTTC	CASSRGTAQGARDEQYF
TRBJ1-6	TRBD1	many	15	TRBV4-3	TGCGCCAGCAGCCAAGAGTACAGGGGTAATTCACCCCTCCACTTT	CASSQEYRGNSPLHF
TRBJ2-5	.	many	14	TRBV20-1	TGCAGTGCTGCAGGGGTTTTTCGGTCGGAGACCCAGTACTTC	CSAAGVFRSETQYF
TRBJ1-1	.	.	10	TRBV12-3/TRBV12-4	TGTGCCAGCGCCCACACTGAAGCTTTCTTT	CASAHTEAFF
TRBJ2-5	.	many	13	TRBV6-1	TGTGCCAGCAGTCCCGACTTACTACAGACCCAGTACTTC	CASSPDLLQTQYF
TRBJ2-1	.	many	14	TRBV27	TGTGCCAGCAGTAGCCGAGCGTCCTACAATGAGCAGTTCTTC	CASSSRASYNEQFF
TRBJ1-1	.	few	14	TRBV6-1	TGTGCCAGCAGGTGGGGTTCAGTTACGACTGAAGCTTTCTTT	CASRWGSVTTEAFF
TRBJ2-1	.	many	13	TRBV5-1	TGCGCCAGCACCACGACGGGCCACAATGAGCAGTTCTTC	CASTTTGHNEQFF
TRBJ2-1	TRBD2	many	14	TRBV7-9	TGTGCCAGCAGCCCCACTAGCGGCCCAAATGAGCAGTTCTTC	CASSPTSGPNEQFF
TRBJ2-3	TRBD1	many	14	TRBV20-1	TGCAGTGCTTACAGGGGCTCTCTGCCAGATACGCAGTATTTT	CSAYRGSLPDTQYF